A single sample is the source of the 24 T cell receptor beta chains below, sequenced in a study of blood T cell repertoires in COVID-19. Sequenced by immunoSEQ multiplex PCR; TCRdb stores in-frame clones only, minus some. This sample has some 200,000 clones, with around 90% found just once. Sequencing was done on a sample of peripheral blood. The receptors shown here come from a middle-aged man with active or convalescent COVID-19.

This chain joins TRBV6-6 and TRBJ1-1; D gene unclear. This CDR3 region has 11 residues. Trimming left V 11 bases short and J 5 bases short, with 12 bases between. Germline assignment: CDR1 MNHNY and CDR2 SVGAGI (reference sequence). The CDR3 bases are TGTGCCGAGGGCACGGGAACTGAAGCTTTCTTT. Protein sequence: CAEGTGTEAFF.

The genes are TRBV5-1 and TRBJ2-7, with D possibly TRBD2 on 6 matching bases. The V and J ends lost 7 bases and 3 bases respectively, with 14 bases between them. Germline CDR1 is SGHRS and CDR2 is YFSETQ. The CDR3 has 13 amino acids. CDR3 region: CASGRDLDYEQYF. As DNA, the CDR3 is TGCGCCAGCGGCCGGGACTTGGACTACGAGCAGTACTTC.

V gene TRBV11-2 combines with J gene TRBJ1-2; D may be TRBD1 (5 bases). V was shortened by 5 bases and J by 2 bases, with 9 bases between the two germline ends. The CDR3 runs 13 residues. CDR1 and CDR2 (germline): SGHAT, FQNNGV. The chain's CDR3 is CASSPTVNYGYTF. CDR3 DNA sequence: TGTGCCAGCAGCCCGACAGTAAACTATGGCTACACCTTC. Full variable domain (remainder filled in from reference TRBV11-2 and TRBJ1-2): EAGVAQSPRYKIIEKRQSVAFWCNPISGHATLYWYQQILGQGPKLLIQFQNNGVVDDSQLPKDRFSAERLKGVDSTLKIQPAKLEDSAVYLCASSPTVNYGYTFGSGTRLTVV.

The V call is TRBV7-3, the J call TRBJ2-7, with 9 bases matching TRBD1. Trimming cost V 6 bases and J 2 bases; bases outside gene matches: 8. In germline, CDR1 is SGHTA, CDR2 FQGTGA. The CDR3 has 15 amino acids. The CDR3 is CASSPGGTGTYEQYF. The CDR3 nucleotides read TGTGCCAGCAGTCCCGGCGGGACAGGGACCTACGAGCAGTACTTC.

The CDR3 reads CASTEKRGSSGNTIYF. The CDR3 DNA sequence: TGTGCCAGCACCGAAAAAAGGGGGTCCTCTGGAAACACCATATATTTT. The rearrangement uses TRBV7-9 and TRBJ1-3, with D possibly matching TRBD1 (6 bases). The CDR3 length is 16 residues. Trimming pared 7 bases from V and 0 bases from J, leaving 16 bases between. The germline CDR1 and CDR2 sequences are SEHNR and FQNEAQ (reference sequence).

The chain has TRBV28 and TRBJ2-7, with 7 bases that match TRBD1. The CDR3 covers 11 residues. The V gene's germline CDR1 is MDHEN and CDR2 SYDVKM. Trimming at V came to 5 bases and at J to 11 bases, leaving 6 bases not matched to a gene. CDR3 in DNA: TGTGCCAGCAGTCTGGGACAGTTGGAGTACTTC. Translating gives CASSLGQLEYF.

The chain is built from TRBV5-6 and TRBJ1-3, with 8 bases matching TRBD1. Trimming cost V 4 bases and J 8 bases; bases outside gene matches: 14. This CDR3 has 16 residues. Germline V gene sequence: CDR1 SGHDT, CDR2 YYEEEE. CDR3 region: CASSPRRTGWEYTIYF. CDR3 DNA sequence: TGTGCCAGCAGCCCACGCCGGACAGGGTGGGAATACACCATATATTTT.

CDR3 amino acids: CASSRGQGSPLGEQYF. CDR3 bases: TGCGCCAGCAGCCGCGGACAGGGATCTCCCCTAGGGGAGCAGTACTTC. V gene TRBV4-1 combines with J gene TRBJ2-7; 8 bases align to TRBD1. This CDR3 comprises 16 residues. Unmatched junction bases numbered 15, after V lost 4 bases and J lost 7 bases. CDR1 is MGHRA and CDR2 is YSYEKL in the germline V gene.

This chain uses TRBV4-2 with TRBJ2-3, with 14 bases matching TRBD2. The CDR3 spans 18 residues. Germline lookup yields CDR1 LGHNA and CDR2 YNFKEQ. V lost 1 base, J lost 1 base, and 4 bases stayed unmatched. CDR3 coding DNA: TGTGCCAGCAGCCAAGTGACTAGCGGGAGGGGAGGCACAGATACGCAGTATTTT. Residues: CASSQVTSGRGGTDTQYF.

The sample holds a few counts of this clone. The rearrangement links TRBV3-1 (or the pseudogene TRBV3-2) to TRBJ2-3; TRBD1 agrees at 9 bases. The CDR3 has 16 amino acids. J lost 2 bases, V lost 4 bases, and 7 bases had no gene match. Germline CDR1 and CDR2: LGHDT and YNNKEL (reference sequence). The CDR3 loop is CASSRRGQGSTDTQYF. The CDR3 region has the DNA TGTGCCAGCAGCCGCCGGGGACAGGGATCCACAGATACGCAGTATTTT.

V is TRBV28 and J is TRBJ2-4; 7 bases align to TRBD1. Per the germline V gene, CDR1 is MDHEN and CDR2 is SYDVKM. The J segment lost 8 bases and the V segment lost 2 bases, leaving 15 bases of the junction unmatched. The CDR3 runs 17 residues. CDR3 region: CASSLNSRTGGRDIQYF. The CDR3 nucleotides read TGTGCCAGCAGTTTAAATTCTAGGACAGGAGGTAGGGACATTCAGTACTTC. Full variable domain (outside the CDR3, taken from reference TRBV28 and TRBJ2-4): DVKVTQSSRYLVKRTGEKVFLECVQDMDHENMFWYRQDPGLGLRLIYFSYDVKMKEKGDIPEGYSVSREKKERFSLILESASTNQTSMYLCASSLNSRTGGRDIQYFGAGTRLSVL.

V usage is TRBV3-1 (or the pseudogene TRBV3-2) and J usage is TRBJ1-3; 8 bases agree with TRBD1. This CDR3 is built from 15 residues. CDR1 and CDR2 from the germline V gene are LGHDT and YNNKEL (reference sequence). J gave up 6 bases and V 4 bases, and 8 bases lay outside the gene matches. CDR3 DNA sequence: TGTGCCAGCAGCCGATCGACAGGGGTGGCAAACACCATATATTTT. Protein: CASSRSTGVANTIYF.

This sequence joins TRBV27 and TRBJ2-7, with TRBD2 as a possible D gene (6 bases). V lost 6 bases, J lost 4 bases, and 13 bases lay in between. Per the germline V gene, CDR1 is MNHEY and CDR2 is SMNVEV (reference sequence). This CDR3 is 13 amino acids long. The CDR3 sequence is CASSLSAGYEQYF. The CDR3 DNA sequence: TGTGCCAGCAGCCTATCCGCGGGGTACGAGCAGTACTTC.

This clone appeared a few times. This sequence joins TRBV6-6 and TRBJ1-5; D is uncertain. CDR3 length equals 14 residues. V was shortened by 2 bases and J by 0 bases, with 5 bases between the two germline ends. Germline loops: CDR1 MNHNY, CDR2 SVGAGI (reference sequence). CDR3 amino acids: CASSYQISNQPQHF. The CDR3 coding sequence is TGTGCCAGCAGTTACCAAATTAGCAATCAGCCCCAGCATTTT.

The gene calls are TRBV19 and TRBJ2-4; 8 nucleotides match TRBD1. The CDR3 sequence is 19 residues long. The ends lost 5 bases at V and 0 bases at J; junction bases unmatched: 15. CDR1 is LNHDA and CDR2 is SQIVND in the germline V gene (reference sequence). In DNA, the CDR3 is TGTGCCAGTAGTCTCCGTGGGACAGGAAAAGATTTAGCCAAAAACATTCAGTACTTC. This gives the protein CASSLRGTGKDLAKNIQYF.

The CDR3, as DNA: TGCGCCAGCAGCTCGGGGGGAGCAGGGGCTGCTTTCTTT. Translated, it gives CASSSGGAGAAFF. The chain combines TRBV5-1 with TRBJ1-1, with D possibly matching TRBD1 (6 bases). V was pared by 3 bases and J by 11 bases, with 17 bases between. The CDR3 length is 13 residues. Germline V lookup: CDR1 SGHRS, CDR2 YFSETQ.

The V and J genes are TRBV27 and TRBJ1-2; 9 bases match TRBD1. Trimming removed 2 bases from V and 5 bases from J; junction bases left unmatched: 9. The CDR3 spans 16 residues. Per germline, CDR1 MNHEY and CDR2 SMNVEV (reference sequence). Here the CDR3 DNA reads TGTGCCAGCAGTTTAGATCCGGGACAGGGCTATTATGGCTACACCTTC. Translated: CASSLDPGQGYYGYTF.

This clone was found once. This chain links TRBV7-9 with TRBJ2-3; 8 bases align to TRBD2. The trim removed 7 bases at V and 3 bases at J, leaving 6 bases unmatched. Germline CDR1 SEHNR, CDR2 FQNEAQ (reference sequence). This CDR3 spans 14 amino acids. The chain's CDR3 is CASTSGTSTDTQYF. In nucleotides, the CDR3 is TGTGCCAGCACTTCTGGGACTAGTACAGATACGCAGTATTTT.

The CDR3 reads CASSLGQGFEQYF. CDR3 nucleotide sequence: TGTGCCAGCAGTCTCGGACAGGGGTTCGAGCAGTACTTC. The chain has TRBV27 and TRBJ2-7, with 9 bases aligning to TRBD1. V lost 5 bases, J lost 6 bases, and 5 bases stayed unmatched. This CDR3 is built from 13 residues. Germline V gene sequence: CDR1 MNHEY, CDR2 SMNVEV (reference sequence).

The chain combines TRBV24-1 with TRBJ2-2, with D possibly TRBD1 on 6 matching bases. The CDR3 length is 16 residues. The germline gives CDR1 KGHDR, CDR2 SFDVKD. Trimming took off 3 bases at V and 9 bases at J, with 19 bases between the two ends. CDR3 sequence reads: CATSDPADSTGRELFF. The CDR3 region has the DNA TGTGCCACCAGTGATCCTGCGGACAGCACAGGTCGGGAGCTGTTTTTT.

The chain carries TRBV6-4 and TRBJ1-5, with D tentatively TRBD1 (6 bases). Germline-derived CDR1 and CDR2 are MRHNA and SNTAGT. The CDR3 has 17 residues. V was pared by 2 bases and J by 6 bases, with 20 bases between. The CDR3 DNA is TGTGCCAGCAGTGACCAAAACAGGGTAGCCTCCTGTCAGCCCCAGCATTTT. This translates into CASSDQNRVASCQPQHF.

V usage is TRBV5-1 and J usage is TRBJ2-1; D is perhaps TRBD1 (6 bases). The V and J ends lost 0 bases and 4 bases respectively, with 8 bases between them. CDR1 SGHRS and CDR2 YFSETQ come from the germline V gene. There are 14 residues in the CDR3. CDR3 residues: CASSLEQGYNEQFF. DNA for the CDR3: TGCGCCAGCAGCTTGGAACAGGGATACAATGAGCAGTTCTTC.

This chain links TRBV27 with TRBJ2-2; 7 bases agree with TRBD2. V lost 0 bases, J lost 2 bases, and 9 bases stayed unmatched. This CDR3 has 18 amino acids. Germline assignment: CDR1 MNHEY and CDR2 SMNVEV (reference sequence). CDR3 region: CASSLSRIPGGNTGELFF. The CDR3 DNA reads TGTGCCAGCAGTTTATCGCGGATTCCGGGGGGTAACACCGGGGAGCTGTTTTTT.

J is TRBJ1-2 and V is TRBV6-4; the D gene is possibly TRBD1 (6 bases). Per germline, CDR1 MRHNA and CDR2 SNTAGT. V was pared by 5 bases and J by 7 bases, with 23 bases between. CDR3 length: 16 residues. The CDR3 reads CASSRGAGSEVAGYTF. DNA for the CDR3: TGTGCCAGCAGTCGGGGGGCAGGGTCAGAGGTGGCTGGCTACACCTTC.